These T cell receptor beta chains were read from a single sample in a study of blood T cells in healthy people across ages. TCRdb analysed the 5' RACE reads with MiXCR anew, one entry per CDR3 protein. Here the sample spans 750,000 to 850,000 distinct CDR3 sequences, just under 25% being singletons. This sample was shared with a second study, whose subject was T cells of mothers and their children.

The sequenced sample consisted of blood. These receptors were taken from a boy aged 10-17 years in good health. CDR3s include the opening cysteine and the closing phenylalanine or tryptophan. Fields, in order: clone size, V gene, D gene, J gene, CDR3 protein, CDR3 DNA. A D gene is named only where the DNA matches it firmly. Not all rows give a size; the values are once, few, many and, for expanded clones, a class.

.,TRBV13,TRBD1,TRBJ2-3,CASSFTGGRSGPDTQYF,TGTGCCAGCAGCTTCACAGGGGGCCGATCAGGTCCAGATACGCAGTATTTT
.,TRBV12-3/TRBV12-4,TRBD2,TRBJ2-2,CASSSLSRGLAGFRSAGELFF,TGTGCCAGCAGTTCGCTAAGTAGGGGACTAGCGGGATTCCGTTCTGCCGGGGAGCTGTTTTTT
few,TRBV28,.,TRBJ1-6,CASRTLHPAVSPLHF,TGTGCCAGCAGGACTTTGCACCCCGCGGTGTCACCCCTCCACTTT
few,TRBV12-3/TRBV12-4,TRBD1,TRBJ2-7,CASREGAAYEQYF,TGTGCCAGCCGAGAGGGGGCCGCCTACGAGCAGTACTTC
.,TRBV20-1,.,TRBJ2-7,CSARPFRESYEQYF,TGCAGTGCTAGACCTTTCAGGGAATCCTACGAGCAGTACTTC
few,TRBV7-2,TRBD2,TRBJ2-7,CASSPNGLAGGYEQYF,TGTGCCAGCAGCCCGAACGGACTAGCGGGAGGCTACGAGCAGTACTTC
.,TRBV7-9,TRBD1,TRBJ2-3,CASSHPTGSITDTQYF,TGTGCCAGCAGCCACCCGACAGGGTCCATCACAGATACGCAGTATTTT
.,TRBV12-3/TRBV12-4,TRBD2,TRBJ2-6,CASRPGLAGVGANVLTF,TGTGCCAGTCGACCGGGACTAGCGGGAGTTGGGGCCAACGTCCTGACTTTC
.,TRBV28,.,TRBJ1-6,CASSSSTGPNSPLHF,TGTGCCAGCAGTTCAAGCACAGGGCCTAATTCACCCCTCCACTTT
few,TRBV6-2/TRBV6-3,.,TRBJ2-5,CASSHPGTWETQYF,TGTGCCAGCAGCCACCCGGGGACGTGGGAGACCCAGTACTTC
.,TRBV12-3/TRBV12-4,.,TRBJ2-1,CASSPQLYEQFF,TGTGCCAGCAGTCCACAGCTATATGAGCAGTTCTTC
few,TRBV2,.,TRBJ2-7,CASSGGRAYEQYF,TGTGCCAGCAGTGGGGGCAGGGCCTACGAGCAGTACTTC
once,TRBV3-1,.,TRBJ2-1,CASSPTEWNEQFF,TGTGCCAGCAGCCCGACAGAGTGGAATGAGCAGTTCTTC
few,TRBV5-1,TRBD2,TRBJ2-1,CASSPVGTSGHEQFF,TGCGCCAGCAGCCCCGTAGGGACTAGCGGTCATGAGCAGTTCTTC
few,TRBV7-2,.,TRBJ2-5,CASRSRDLQETQYF,TGTGCCAGCAGAAGCCGGGACTTACAAGAGACCCAGTACTTC
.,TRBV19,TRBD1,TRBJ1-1,CASSVTGGMNTEAFF,TGTGCCAGTAGTGTAACAGGGGGAATGAACACTGAAGCTTTCTTT
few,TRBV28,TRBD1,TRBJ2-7,CASRSTGTGWDEQYF,TGTGCCAGCAGATCCACCGGGACAGGGTGGGACGAGCAGTACTTC
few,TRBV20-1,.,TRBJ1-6,CSASSDSDNSPLHF,TGCAGTGCGAGCTCGGACAGTGACAATTCACCCCTCCACTTT
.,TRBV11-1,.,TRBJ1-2,CASSLDHRQLLYGYTF,TGTGCCAGCAGCTTAGACCACAGACAGCTCCTCTATGGCTACACCTTC
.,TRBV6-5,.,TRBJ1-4,CASMRVTNEKLFF,TGTGCCAGCATGCGGGTGACTAATGAAAAACTGTTTTTT
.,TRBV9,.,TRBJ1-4,CASSVNGAGEKLFF,TGTGCCAGCAGCGTAAATGGCGCTGGTGAAAAACTGTTTTTT
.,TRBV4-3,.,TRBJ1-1,CASSQDTPYTEAFF,TGCGCCAGCAGCCAAGATACCCCATACACTGAAGCTTTCTTT
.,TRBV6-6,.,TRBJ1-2,CASSGESGYTF,TGTGCCAGCAGCGGGGAGTCTGGCTACACCTTC
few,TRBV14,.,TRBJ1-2,CASSTRQRTANYGYTF,TGTGCCAGCAGCACCAGACAGAGAACTGCTAACTATGGCTACACCTTC
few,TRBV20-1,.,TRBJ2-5,CSASHGSDETQYF,TGCAGTGCTAGTCACGGGAGTGATGAGACCCAGTACTTC
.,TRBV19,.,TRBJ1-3,CASSEDDRAGNTIYF,TGTGCCAGTAGCGAAGATGATCGGGCTGGAAACACCATATATTTT
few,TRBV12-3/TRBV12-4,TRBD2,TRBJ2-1,CASTVSGRQYNEQFF,TGTGCCAGCACCGTTAGCGGGAGGCAGTACAATGAGCAGTTCTTC
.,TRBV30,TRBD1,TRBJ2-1,CAWSSGTAYNEQFF,TGTGCCTGGAGTTCCGGGACAGCCTACAATGAGCAGTTCTTC
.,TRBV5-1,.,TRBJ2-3,CASSLGTTHYGEDTQYF,TGCGCCAGCAGTTTGGGGACCACGCATTACGGGGAAGATACGCAGTATTTT